The text below deals with one T cell receptor beta chain. The V and J ends lost 5 bases and 4 bases respectively, with 11 bases between them. The germline V gene has CDR1 SGHTA and CDR2 FQGTGA. This CDR3 has 13 residues. This entry belongs to a study of blood T cell repertoires in COVID-19. Across the whole study: From the United States, Italy and Spain came samples of acute and convalescent COVID-19.

Authors' methods: Amplification with reference gene primers provided the estimates of nucleated cell counts. This table comes from immunoSEQ multiplex PCR, and its TCRdb copy is limited to in-frame clones, with some not included. D and trimming were read from the DNA, whereas the V and J calls and clone size are those reported in that table. The sample has some 150,000 clones; about 83% are singletons. The chain links TRBV7-3 to TRBJ1-1; a weak D match, TRBD1 (5 bases). The source material was peripheral blood. The sequence was collected from a woman in her 50s with active or convalescent COVID-19. The CDR3 reads CASSTDSFTEAFF. The CDR3 region has the DNA TGTGCCAGCAGCACCGACAGCTTCACTGAAGCTTTCTTT. The full variable domain, completed using reference TRBV7-3 and TRBJ1-1, is GAGVSQTPSNKVTEKGKYVELRCDPISGHTALYWYRQSLGQGPEFLIYFQGTGAADDSGLPNDRFFAVRPEGSVSTLKIQRTERGDSAVYLCASSTDSFTEAFFGQGTRLTVV.